The next 22 T cell receptor beta chains were all read from a single sample in a study of CXCR3-negative and CXCR3-positive naive CD8 T cells. The study, taken as a whole, reports: Hydrophobicity was higher for TRB CDR3s found in CXCR3-positive naive cells than in CXCR3-negative naive cells.

It was by 5' RACE with UMI labels that the TRB cDNA libraries were prepared. TCRdb reprocessed the 5' RACE reads and reports one entry per CDR3 protein, with no DNA. Here the sample table reports about 50,000 distinct CDR3 sequences. Antigens of these TCRs are unknown. The sequenced sample consisted of naive CXCR3+ CD8+ T cells from blood. Subset of the sample: CD45RO-CCR7+CD27+CD95- naive CD8+ T cells expressing CXCR3 (TNR3+). Receptors originate from a human donor in good health. Some clones in this sample may be carry-over from other donors' samples.

This chain connects TRBV29-1 to TRBJ1-4. In germline, CDR1 is SQVTM, CDR2 ANQGSEA. CDR3 length: 14 residues. This CDR3 reads CSVEDGRNNEKLFF.

The chain links TRBV27 to TRBJ2-7; the TRBD1 assignment by TCRdb is unverifiable without DNA. CDR1 is MNHEY, CDR2 SMNVEV, per germline (reference sequence). The CDR3 is 13 residues long. CDR3 sequence: CASAQGAVDEQYF.

V is TRBV28 and J is TRBJ1-2; the D call from TCRdb, TRBD1, cannot be confirmed without DNA. Germline V gene sequence: CDR1 MDHEN, CDR2 SYDVKM. The CDR3 is 14 amino acids. CDR3 region: CASTSHRGGYGYTF.

J is TRBJ2-7 and V is TRBV9; lacking DNA, the TRBD1 call made by TCRdb goes unchecked. Germline V gene data show CDR1 as SGDLS and CDR2 as YYNGEE. The CDR3 contains 15 residues. This CDR3 is CASSVAPGGGYEQYF. Together with reference TRBV9 and TRBJ2-7, the CDR3 gives the full variable domain: DSGVTQTPKHLITATGQRVTLRCSPRSGDLSVYWYQQSLDQGLQFLIQYYNGEERAKGNILERFSAQQFPDLHSELNLSSLELGDSALYFCASSVAPGGGYEQYFGPGTRLTVT.

This rearrangement joins TRBV11-2 to TRBJ2-7; the TCRdb call, TRBD1, lacks DNA for checking. The length of the CDR3 is 14 residues. Germline V gene data show CDR1 as SGHAT and CDR2 as FQNNGV. The CDR3 reads CASSFFGGTYEQYF.

The chain couples TRBV7-3 to TRBJ2-7. Germline assignment: CDR1 SGHTA and CDR2 FQGTGA. The CDR3 spans 12 residues. The CDR3 here is CASSLPGYEQYF.

The chain carries TRBV5-1 and TRBJ2-5. The CDR3 spans 16 residues. Germline V gives CDR1 SGHRS, CDR2 YFSETQ. This CDR3 reads CASSLPNDAEQETQYF. Based on the CDR3 plus reference TRBV5-1 and TRBJ2-5, the full variable domain is KAGVTQTPRYLIKTRGQQVTLSCSPISGHRSVSWYQQTPGQGLQFLFEYFSETQRNKGNFPGRFSGRQFSNSRSEMNVSTLELGDSALYLCASSLPNDAEQETQYFGPGTRLLVL.

The V gene is TRBV13, the J gene TRBJ2-2. The length of the CDR3 is 12 residues. Germline V lookup: CDR1 PRHDT, CDR2 FYEKMQ (reference sequence). The CDR3 region is CASSFDTGELFF.

The CDR3 loop reads CASSRTGVTDTQYF. This chain joins TRBV14 and TRBJ2-3; there is no DNA to check the TCRdb D call of TRBD1. The CDR3 extends over 14 amino acids. Germline lookup yields CDR1 SGHDN and CDR2 FVKESK.

This chain links TRBV28 with TRBJ1-1; the D call from TCRdb, TRBD1, cannot be confirmed without DNA. Germline-derived CDR1 and CDR2 are MDHEN and SYDVKM. CDR3 size: 13 residues. The CDR3 here is CASETGFGTEAFF.

The chain recombines TRBV7-2 with TRBJ2-7; the D gene TCRdb calls, TRBD1, cannot be checked with no DNA. CDR3 size: 15 residues. CDR1 is SGHTA and CDR2 is FQGNSA in the germline V gene. The CDR3: CASSLLSGGADEQYF.

The V and J genes are TRBV28 and TRBJ2-5; the TCRdb D gene call, TRBD1, has no DNA to confirm it. The CDR3 length is 16 residues. CDR1 is MDHEN and CDR2 is SYDVKM in the germline V gene. CDR3 sequence: CASSLPEGIPGETQYF.

The rearrangement links TRBV7-9 to TRBJ2-7; TCRdb's D gene call, TRBD1, goes unchecked for lack of DNA. Germline values: CDR1 SEHNR, CDR2 FQNEAQ (reference sequence). The CDR3 has 16 amino acids. CDR3 amino acids: CASTPKGSYTAYEQYF.

This chain's CDR3 is CSVPLGGYNEQFF. The chain employs TRBV29-1 and TRBJ2-1; the D call of TRBD1 rests on TCRdb alone, since no DNA is present to check it. CDR1 and CDR2 from the germline V gene are SQVTM and ANQGSEA. The CDR3 length is 13 residues.

The V and J genes are TRBV6-2 or TRBV6-3 and TRBJ2-1; as DNA is missing, the TRBD1 call by TCRdb cannot be tested. Germline V gene lookup returns CDR1 MNHEY and CDR2 SVGEGT. The CDR3 has 16 residues. CDR3 residues: CASVNRGQGLLGEQFF.

The V and J genes are TRBV7-2 and TRBJ1-1; the TCRdb D gene call, TRBD1, has no DNA to confirm it. The CDR3 spans 15 residues. Germline V CDR1 and CDR2: SGHTA, FQGNSA. CDR3 residues: CASSLTGAMNTEAFF.

This chain uses TRBV27 with TRBJ2-7; TCRdb proposes TRBD1, but this gene call is untestable without DNA. The CDR3 runs 13 residues. CDR1 MNHEY and CDR2 SMNVEV come from the germline V gene (reference sequence). CDR3 protein: CASSYGQGYEQYF.

The chain employs TRBV20-1 and TRBJ2-7. CDR3 length: 14 residues. Germline loops: CDR1 DFQATT, CDR2 SNEGSKA (reference sequence). CDR3 amino acids: CSARLQDRSYEQYF.

The chain recombines TRBV10-1 with TRBJ1-4; TCRdb's D call, TRBD1, is unchecked because there is no DNA. This CDR3 is 14 amino acids long. CDR1 WNHNN and CDR2 SYGVQD come from the germline V gene (reference sequence). The CDR3 is CASSGDRFSGKLFF.

The chain combines TRBV29-1 with TRBJ1-1; TCRdb outputs TRBD1, but without DNA this stays unchecked. The CDR3 runs 11 residues. Germline V lookup: CDR1 SQVTM, CDR2 ANQGSEA. The CDR3 sequence: CSVVYQGQAFF.

J is TRBJ1-6 and V is TRBV5-1; the D gene TCRdb calls, TRBD1, cannot be checked with no DNA. The germline V gene encodes CDR1 SGHRS and CDR2 YFSETQ. CDR3 length: 18 amino acids. The CDR3 region is CASSLSGQGYYGNSPLHF.

The V and J genes are TRBV29-1 and TRBJ1-2. CDR3 length: 12 amino acids. The germline V gene encodes CDR1 SQVTM and CDR2 ANQGSEA. The CDR3 spells CSVDKNPYGYTF.